This is a list of T cell receptor beta chains from one sample in a study of CD8 T cells in Susac syndrome. TCRdb redid the calling of the immunoSEQ multiplex PCR reads with MiXCR, one entry per CDR3 protein. The table lists about 250,000 distinct CDR3 sequences, 80% to 95% of them singletons, with less than 0.075% in the top ten. The sample consisted of CD4+ T cells from PBMCs. These receptors came from a human donor with multiple sclerosis. The CDR3 runs from the conserved cysteine through the conserved F or W. D genes are given only for firm matches. Clone size, where shown, is once, few, many, or a class for clones that have expanded.

cdr3_aa,cdr3_nt,d_call,v_call,clone_size,j_call
CASSPLGAGLLSNYGYTF,TGTGCCAGCAGCCCCTTGGGGGCAGGCCTTCTTTCTAACTATGGCTACACCTTC,.,TRBV9,.,TRBJ1-2
CASSPSGPNYGYTF,TGTGCCAGCAGCCCGTCAGGGCCCAACTATGGCTACACCTTC,.,TRBV4-2,once,TRBJ1-2
CAISETSGDTQYF,TGTGCCATCAGTGAAACCTCGGGGGATACGCAGTATTTT,.,TRBV10-3,.,TRBJ2-3
CASSHPGRSGNEKLFF,TGCGCCAGCAGCCATCCCGGGAGGAGCGGTAATGAAAAACTGTTTTTT,.,TRBV4-1,.,TRBJ1-4
CASSLAVGQPYEQYF,TGTGCCAGCAGCTTAGCGGTGGGACAGCCCTACGAGCAGTACTTC,TRBD1,TRBV7-9,.,TRBJ2-7
CSAITGTEYGYTF,TGCAGTGCCATTACCGGGACAGAATATGGCTACACCTTC,TRBD1,TRBV20-1,.,TRBJ1-2
CSVLPSASGTEAFF,TGCAGCGTTTTACCCTCAGCTTCGGGCACTGAAGCTTTCTTT,.,TRBV29-1,.,TRBJ1-1
CASSPDQGTQKWAFF,TGCGCCAGCAGTCCGGACCAGGGTACCCAAAAATGGGCTTTCTTT,.,TRBV5-1,.,TRBJ1-1
CSVEDLLWFHGYTF,TGCAGCGTTGAAGATCTTCTATGGTTCCATGGCTACACCTTC,.,TRBV29-1,.,TRBJ1-2
CASSLDGRTDTQYF,TGTGCCAGCAGCTTAGACGGGCGCACAGATACGCAGTATTTT,.,TRBV9,.,TRBJ2-3
CATSRDQGSYGYTF,TGTGCCACCAGCAGGGATCAGGGGAGCTATGGCTACACCTTC,.,TRBV15,.,TRBJ1-2
CSARSGHEQFF,TGCAGCGCCCGGAGTGGCCATGAGCAGTTCTTC,.,TRBV29-1,once,TRBJ2-1
CAISERRGERCPYEQYF,TGTGCCATCAGTGAACGGAGAGGTGAGAGGTGTCCCTACGAGCAGTACTTC,.,TRBV10-3,.,TRBJ2-7
CASRPDRHTEAFF,TGTGCCAGCAGGCCGGACAGGCACACTGAAGCTTTCTTT,.,TRBV21-1,.,TRBJ1-1
CASSSTPGANTEAFF,TGCGCCAGCAGCTCGACCCCAGGGGCGAACACTGAAGCTTTCTTT,.,TRBV5-1,.,TRBJ1-1
CATRDSLNEKLFF,TGTGCCACCAGGGACAGTCTAAATGAAAAACTGTTTTTT,.,TRBV15,.,TRBJ1-4
CSHRLDITDTQYF,TGCAGTCACAGACTGGACATCACAGATACGCAGTATTTT,.,TRBV20-1,.,TRBJ2-3
CASSSPLSETDTQYF,TGTGCCAGCAGTTCCCCCCTGTCGGAGACAGATACGCAGTATTTT,.,TRBV12-3/TRBV12-4,.,TRBJ2-3
CASSQRGTYNEQFF,TGCGCCAGCAGCCAACGGGGGACCTACAATGAGCAGTTCTTC,.,TRBV4-1,.,TRBJ2-1
CASSTQGAYEQYF,TGTGCCAGCAGTACGCAGGGGGCCTACGAGCAGTACTTC,TRBD1,TRBV27,.,TRBJ2-7
CSAGPTGGYEKLFF,TGCAGTGCTGGCCCGACAGGGGGGTATGAAAAACTGTTTTTT,TRBD1,TRBV20-1,.,TRBJ1-4
CATSRLDPGTQETQYF,TGTGCCACCAGCAGATTGGATCCGGGGACTCAAGAGACCCAGTACTTC,.,TRBV15,.,TRBJ2-5
CASSTYYGTGLPMNTEAFF,TGCGCCAGCAGTACCTACTACGGGACAGGGTTGCCGATGAACACTGAAGCTTTCTTT,TRBD1,TRBV5-1,once,TRBJ1-1
CASSQELGRPNQPQHF,TGCGCCAGCAGCCAAGAATTGGGCCGTCCCAATCAGCCCCAGCATTTT,.,TRBV4-1,.,TRBJ1-5
CSARGSKETQYF,TGCAGTGCTAGGGGATCAAAAGAGACCCAGTACTTC,.,TRBV20-1,.,TRBJ2-5
CAWSVPPGNTIYF,TGTGCCTGGAGTGTACCCCCTGGAAACACCATATATTTT,.,TRBV30,once,TRBJ1-3
CASSPGGAVKNIQYF,TGTGCCAGCAGCCCGGGGGGAGCGGTGAAAAACATTCAGTACTTC,TRBD2,TRBV5-4,.,TRBJ2-4
CASSQARQLYTF,TGTGCCAGCAGCCAGGCCAGACAGCTCTACACCTTC,.,TRBV4-2,.,TRBJ1-2
CASSEQGLTNTEAFF,TGTGCCAGCAGTGAACAAGGACTGACGAACACTGAAGCTTTCTTT,.,TRBV2,.,TRBJ1-1
CASSVPRPGNTEAFF,TGTGCCAGCAGCGTCCCCCGGCCAGGGAACACTGAAGCTTTCTTT,.,TRBV7-8,.,TRBJ1-1
CASSLRQPKLSYEQYF,TGTGCCAGCAGTTTAAGGCAGCCCAAGCTCTCCTACGAGCAGTACTTC,.,TRBV27,.,TRBJ2-7
CASSSGGGPGELFF,TGTGCCAGCAGTAGCGGAGGCGGGCCCGGGGAGCTGTTTTTT,.,TRBV11-2,once,TRBJ2-2
CASSQDLYTGELFF,TGTGCCAGCAGTCAGGATCTTTACACCGGGGAGCTGTTTTTT,.,TRBV12-3/TRBV12-4,.,TRBJ2-2
CASSPPYNEQFF,TGTGCCAGCTCACCACCGTACAATGAGCAGTTCTTC,.,TRBV18,.,TRBJ2-1
CASTPRSSMDGYTF,TGTGCCAGCACCCCCCGATCCTCGATGGATGGCTACACCTTC,.,TRBV6-6,.,TRBJ1-2
CATSDSGVSTDTQYF,TGTGCCACCAGTGATTCGGGGGTAAGCACAGATACGCAGTATTTT,.,TRBV24-1,once,TRBJ2-3
CSARGPPSDRVDYGYTF,TGCAGCGCCCGCGGACCTCCCTCAGACAGGGTCGACTATGGCTACACCTTC,TRBD1,TRBV29-1,once,TRBJ1-2
CASSTHGDVVEAFF,TGTGCCAGCAGTACCCATGGGGACGTCGTTGAAGCTTTCTTT,.,TRBV6-1,once,TRBJ1-1
CATSEGGRAPNTGELFF,TGTGCCACCAGTGAGGGCGGGAGGGCCCCGAACACCGGGGAGCTGTTTTTT,TRBD2,TRBV24-1,.,TRBJ2-2
CAWSPSVSGANVLTF,TGTGCCTGGAGCCCCTCGGTCTCTGGGGCCAACGTCCTGACTTTC,.,TRBV30,.,TRBJ2-6
CSALGPRTLEQYF,TGCAGTGCTCTTGGCCCACGGACCCTCGAGCAGTACTTC,.,TRBV20-1,.,TRBJ2-7
CASSLRGGEQPQHF,TGTGCCAGCAGTCTACGTGGGGGCGAACAGCCCCAGCATTTT,.,TRBV3-1,.,TRBJ1-5
CAWSGAGAFQETQYF,TGTGCCTGGAGCGGAGCGGGGGCCTTCCAAGAGACCCAGTACTTC,TRBD2,TRBV30,.,TRBJ2-5
CASSGTANQPQHF,TGTGCCAGCAGCGGGACAGCCAATCAGCCCCAGCATTTT,TRBD1,TRBV14,.,TRBJ1-5
CASSQESGSDTEAFF,TGTGCCAGCAGCCAAGAATCCGGTTCAGACACTGAAGCTTTCTTT,.,TRBV3-1,.,TRBJ1-1
CASSFRGYSNQPQHF,TGTGCCAGCAGCTTCAGGGGCTATAGCAATCAGCCCCAGCATTTT,.,TRBV5-6,.,TRBJ1-5
CASSLFRQASTDTQYF,TGTGCCAGCAGCTTATTCAGACAGGCGAGCACAGATACGCAGTATTTT,.,TRBV11-1,.,TRBJ2-3
CATSDQTSGTGVYGYTF,TGTGCCACCAGTGACCAAACCTCCGGGACAGGGGTCTATGGCTACACCTTC,TRBD1,TRBV24-1,.,TRBJ1-2
CASSPEPQTGNYGYTF,TGTGCCAGCAGCCCCGAGCCCCAGACAGGGAACTATGGCTACACCTTC,TRBD1,TRBV9,.,TRBJ1-2
CASSQTSGRIADTQYF,TGTGCCAGCAGCCAGACTAGCGGGAGGATTGCAGATACGCAGTATTTT,TRBD2,TRBV7-2,.,TRBJ2-3
CSVESGSTIYF,TGCAGCGTTGAATCAGGGTCCACCATATATTTT,.,TRBV29-1,.,TRBJ1-3
CASSRASGSLAKNIQYF,TGTGCCAGCAGCCGGGCTAGCGGATCACTAGCCAAAAACATTCAGTACTTC,TRBD2,TRBV7-2,few,TRBJ2-4
CASSEAILAGTNEQFF,TGTGCCAGCAGTGAAGCGATACTAGCGGGGACGAATGAGCAGTTCTTC,TRBD2,TRBV6-1,.,TRBJ2-1
CASSVVAGTTGELFF,TGTGCCAGCAGCGTAGTAGCGGGGACCACCGGGGAGCTGTTTTTT,TRBD2,TRBV9,.,TRBJ2-2
CASSDGGRGDQPQHF,TGTGCCAGCAGCGACGGGGGCAGGGGGGATCAGCCCCAGCATTTT,TRBD1,TRBV27,.,TRBJ1-5
CASSSRSGEETQYF,TGTGCCAGTAGTTCCCGCTCGGGGGAAGAGACCCAGTACTTC,.,TRBV19,.,TRBJ2-5